Shown below are 26 T cell receptor beta chains from a single sample sequenced in a study of shared clonotypes between healthy human individuals. This table comes from immunoSEQ multiplex PCR, and its TCRdb copy is limited to in-frame clones, with some not included. This table holds under 2.5 million clones, 92% found once. The sequencing input was naive CD4+ T cells from PBMCs. The subset is: CD45RA+ positively selected. The receptors derive from a man aged 18 to 35 in good health. Some clones in this sample may be carry-over from other donors' samples.

The V call is TRBV5-1, the J call TRBJ2-1, with TRBD1 matching over 8 bases. Germline V CDR1 and CDR2: SGHRS, YFSETQ. V lost 4 bases, J lost 4 bases, and 7 bases stayed unmatched. This CDR3 is built from 15 residues. CDR3 protein: CASSPPDRGYNEQFF. In DNA form, the CDR3 reads TGCGCCAGCAGCCCGCCCGACAGGGGATACAATGAGCAGTTCTTC.

V and J are TRBV4-2 and TRBJ2-3, with TRBD2 matching 7 bases. V lost 0 bases to trimming and J lost 0 bases; unmatched junction nucleotides: 9. The germline V gene has CDR1 LGHNA and CDR2 YNFKEQ. The CDR3 covers 18 residues. The CDR3 protein is CASSQESWDSGSTDTQYF. The DNA of the CDR3 is TGTGCCAGCAGCCAAGAAAGCTGGGATAGCGGGAGCACAGATACGCAGTATTTT.

The V call is TRBV11-3, the J call TRBJ2-7; tentatively, D is TRBD1 or TRBD2 (5 bases each). The V end was cut by 1 base, the J end by 6 bases, with 16 bases between. Germline CDR1 SGHNT, CDR2 YENEEA. The CDR3 sequence is 15 residues long. DNA of the CDR3: TGTGCCAGCAGCTTAGCGGCAGGGAGTTTCACCGAGCAGTACTTC. It yields the protein CASSLAAGSFTEQYF.

For this clone: Germline is not matched at one junction end, which may reflect a read error. In the same sample, other DNA sequences code for this CDR3. The chain is built from TRBV20-1 and TRBJ2-3; D assignment may be TRBD1 or TRBD2 (6 bases each). Germline CDR1 and CDR2: DFQATT and SNEGSKA (reference sequence). This CDR3 region has 11 residues. CDR3 coding DNA: TGCAGTGCCGGGGGCACCGATACGCAGTATTTT. Its translation: CSAGGTDTQYF.

V and J are TRBV4-1 and TRBJ1-4; TRBD1 is a possible D gene (5 bases). The germline gives CDR1 MGHRA, CDR2 YSYEKL. V lost 1 base and J 7 bases, leaving 7 bases between the germline ends. The CDR3 loop spans 13 amino acids. The DNA of the CDR3 is TGCGCCAGCAGCCAAGGGACACGTGAAAAACTGTTTTTT. It translates to CASSQGTREKLFF.

The rearrangement uses TRBV7-2 and TRBJ2-7; D perhaps matches TRBD2 (5 bases). There are 12 residues in the CDR3. V was cut by 2 bases and J by 9 bases, with 11 bases left in between. The V gene's germline CDR1 is SGHTA and CDR2 FQGNSA. In DNA, the CDR3 is TGTGCCAGCAGCTTAAGTACAGCGGCGCAGTACTTC. Protein: CASSLSTAAQYF.

This chain links TRBV29-1 with TRBJ2-5; the match to TRBD1 covers 8 bases. The germline V gene has CDR1 SQVTM and CDR2 ANQGSEA. This CDR3 spans 16 amino acids. With 3 bases clipped from V and 5 bases from J, the junction kept 14 bases outside the gene matches. The CDR3 spells CSVDHMSQGARETQYF. CDR3 sequence (DNA): TGCAGCGTTGACCACATGTCGCAGGGGGCAAGGGAGACCCAGTACTTC.

There are a few counts of this clone. This chain joins TRBV19 and TRBJ1-1; 7 bases agree with TRBD1. The CDR3 is made up of 13 amino acids. With V trimmed by 5 bases and J by 9 bases, 9 bases remained unmatched. Germline values: CDR1 LNHDA, CDR2 SQIVND (reference sequence). CDR3 protein: CASSSGQALQAFF. CDR3 in DNA: TGTGCCAGTAGTTCAGGACAGGCCCTCCAAGCTTTCTTT.

This clone was seen a few times. Other DNA sequences of this sample code for an identical CDR3. The V call is TRBV5-1, the J call TRBJ2-5; the D is unclear. Per the germline V gene, CDR1 is SGHRS and CDR2 is YFSETQ. This CDR3 has 11 amino acids. Trimming left V 1 base short and J 4 bases short, with 2 bases between. CDR3 coding DNA: TGCGCCAGCAGCTTGAGAGAGACCCAGTACTTC. Translated, it gives CASSLRETQYF. The full variable domain, with the rest looked up from reference TRBV5-1 and TRBJ2-5, is KAGVTQTPRYLIKTRGQQVTLSCSPISGHRSVSWYQQTPGQGLQFLFEYFSETQRNKGNFPGRFSGRQFSNSRSEMNVSTLELGDSALYLCASSLRETQYFGPGTRLLVL.

About this clone itself: The same CDR3 arises from other DNA sequences in this sample as well. CDR3 sequence: CASSPKSADTQYF. DNA of the CDR3: TGTGCCAGCTCACCAAAGTCGGCAGATACGCAGTATTTT. This sequence joins TRBV18 and TRBJ2-3; no clear D. V lost 2 bases and J 4 bases, leaving 7 bases between the germline ends. Germline CDR1 reads KGHSH; CDR2 reads LQKENI. The CDR3 has 13 residues.

This rearrangement joins TRBV9 to TRBJ2-3; D ambiguous. Germline assignment: CDR1 SGDLS and CDR2 YYNGEE. CDR3 length: 15 amino acids. Trimming took off 3 bases at V and 4 bases at J, with 15 bases between the two ends. CDR3: CASSALGPFPDTQYF. The CDR3 nucleotides are TGTGCCAGCAGCGCTCTAGGGCCCTTCCCAGATACGCAGTATTTT.

CDR3 bases: TGTGCCAGCAGCTTCTCCAGGGGCGAGCTACAAGAGACCCAGTACTTC. Its protein product is CASSFSRGELQETQYF. The V and J genes are TRBV5-8 and TRBJ2-5; a possible D gene is TRBD1 (6 bases). This CDR3 region has 16 residues. V was pared by 2 bases and J by 2 bases, with 16 bases between. The germline gives CDR1 SGHTS, CDR2 YDEGEE.

V gene TRBV7-2 combines with J gene TRBJ2-3; D tentatively reads TRBD1 or TRBD2 (5 bases each). The V and J ends lost 5 bases and 3 bases respectively, with 9 bases between them. Germline V gene lookup returns CDR1 SGHTA and CDR2 FQGNSA. The CDR3 sequence is 13 residues long. The CDR3, as DNA: TGTGCCAGCAGCGGAGAGGGGACAGATACGCAGTATTTT. This codes for CASSGEGTDTQYF.

The chain employs TRBV18 and TRBJ2-1, with 7 positions matching TRBD2. Looked up from germline, CDR1 is KGHSH and CDR2 is LQKENI. The CDR3 runs 15 residues. With V trimmed by 3 bases and J by 4 bases, 6 bases remained unmatched. The CDR3 DNA reads as TGTGCCAGCTCACCGCGGCTAGCGGCTTACAATGAGCAGTTCTTC. Protein: CASSPRLAAYNEQFF.

The chain combines TRBV5-8 with TRBJ2-6; 10 bases are a match to TRBD1. V shed 5 bases, J shed 1 base, and the junction held 9 bases outside the gene matches. The germline gives CDR1 SGHTS, CDR2 YDEGEE. The CDR3 runs 18 residues. The CDR3 DNA sequence: TGTGCCAGCAGTTTTAGACAGGGGGCGTCTTCTGGGGCCAACGTCCTGACTTTC. Its protein is CASSFRQGASSGANVLTF.

This chain connects TRBV7-2 to TRBJ2-7; TRBD1 aligns across 8 bases. Per germline, CDR1 SGHTA and CDR2 FQGNSA. The trim removed 1 base at V and 6 bases at J, leaving 8 bases unmatched. CDR3 size: 15 residues. The CDR3 bases are TGTGCCAGCAGCTTAGATGGCAGGGGGCTGGGCGAGCAGTACTTC. It encodes CASSLDGRGLGEQYF. The complete variable domain, with remaining parts taken from reference TRBV7-2 and TRBJ2-7, reads GAGVSQSPSNKVTEKGKDVELRCDPISGHTALYWYRQSLGQGLEFLIYFQGNSAPDKSGLPSDRFSAERTGGSVSTLTIQRTQQEDSAVYLCASSLDGRGLGEQYFGPGTRLTVT.

This clone was observed once. The chain joins TRBV4-1 to TRBJ2-1; 8 nucleotides line up with TRBD2. V dropped 0 bases and J dropped 0; count of bases not matched to a gene: 1. This CDR3 comprises 16 residues. Germline V gene sequence: CDR1 MGHRA, CDR2 YSYEKL. The DNA for the CDR3 is TGCGCCAGCAGCCAAGAAAGCGGGAGCTCCTACAATGAGCAGTTCTTC. This encodes CASSQESGSSYNEQFF.

This clone was observed a single time. The chain carries TRBV4-3 and TRBJ2-2, with D possibly matching TRBD1 (6 bases). This CDR3 spans 16 amino acids. V lost 8 bases and J lost 5, with 21 bases in between. Germline V gene sequence: CDR1 LGHNA, CDR2 YSLEER. CDR3 region: CASGLIGERGTGELFF. The CDR3 DNA sequence: TGCGCCAGCGGACTCATAGGGGAGAGGGGGACCGGGGAGCTGTTTTTT.

J is TRBJ1-2 and V is TRBV6-1; D is unclear. CDR3 length: 12 amino acids. CDR1 is MNHNS and CDR2 is SASEGT in the germline V gene. The V end was cut by 8 bases, the J end by 5 bases, with 12 bases between. DNA of the CDR3: TGTGCCAGCGGACGGAGGGATTATGGCTACACCTTC. Amino acid sequence: CASGRRDYGYTF.

The chain uses TRBV7-9 and TRBJ2-1; no reliable D call. The CDR3 length is 14 residues. V was shortened by 5 bases and J by 6 bases, with 14 bases between the two germline ends. Germline values: CDR1 SEHNR, CDR2 FQNEAQ (reference sequence). The CDR3 spells CASSPSARGNEQFF. CDR3 nucleotide sequence: TGTGCCAGCAGCCCTTCGGCGCGTGGCAATGAGCAGTTCTTC. Complete variable domain (other parts from reference TRBV7-9 and TRBJ2-1): DTGVSQNPRHKITKRGQNVTFRCDPISEHNRLYWYRQTLGQGPEFLTYFQNEAQLEKSRLLSDRFSAERPKGSFSTLEIQRTEQGDSAMYLCASSPSARGNEQFFGPGTRLTVL.

The chain joins TRBV7-2 to TRBJ2-3; D is perhaps TRBD2 (5 bases). The V and J ends lost 5 bases and 3 bases respectively, with 12 bases between them. This CDR3 comprises 14 residues. Germline CDR1 is SGHTA and CDR2 is FQGNSA. CDR3 nucleotides: TGTGCCAGCAGCCCGGGGTGGGGTACAGATACGCAGTATTTT. Translation: CASSPGWGTDTQYF. Full variable domain (remainder filled in from reference TRBV7-2 and TRBJ2-3): GAGVSQSPSNKVTEKGKDVELRCDPISGHTALYWYRQSLGQGLEFLIYFQGNSAPDKSGLPSDRFSAERTGGSVSTLTIQRTQQEDSAVYLCASSPGWGTDTQYFGPGTRLTVL.

The rearrangement links TRBV15 to TRBJ2-2, with D hard to call. The CDR3 runs 14 residues. Germline loops: CDR1 LNHNV, CDR2 YYDKDF (reference sequence). V lost 7 bases and J 3 bases, leaving 12 bases between the germline ends. The CDR3 nucleotides read TGTGCCACCAATTTTGAGGCGGACACCGGGGAGCTGTTTTTT. It codes for CATNFEADTGELFF. The variable domain in full, with the rest retrieved from reference TRBV15 and TRBJ2-2, is DAMVIQNPRYQVTQFGKPVTLSCSQTLNHNVMYWYQQKSSQAPKLLFHYYDKDFNNEADTPDNFQSRRPNTSFCFLDIRSPGLGDTAMYLCATNFEADTGELFFGEGSRLTVL.

The chain carries TRBV29-1 and TRBJ1-1; TRBD1 matches at 7 bases. V dropped 7 bases and J dropped 5; count of bases not matched to a gene: 13. Germline V lookup: CDR1 SQVTM, CDR2 ANQGSEA. CDR3 length: 14 residues. Here the CDR3 reads CSASARGWETEAFF. CDR3 sequence (DNA): TGCAGCGCCAGTGCCAGGGGGTGGGAAACTGAAGCTTTCTTT. The full variable domain, its missing parts supplied by reference TRBV29-1 and TRBJ1-1, is SAVISQKPSRDICQRGTSLTIQCQVDSQVTMMFWYRQQPGQSLTLIATANQGSEATYESGFVIDKFPISRPNLTFSTLTVSNMSPEDSSIYLCSASARGWETEAFFGQGTRLTVV.

This chain uses TRBV29-1 with TRBJ1-1; TRBD1 might be the D (6 bases). The CDR3 is 12 residues long. CDR1 is SQVTM, CDR2 ANQGSEA, per germline. The V and J ends lost 3 bases and 11 bases respectively, with 16 bases between them. The CDR3 DNA follows: TGCAGCGTTGATTTAGGGACACCTGGGGCTTTCTTT. Its translation: CSVDLGTPGAFF.

The CDR3 bases are TGTGCCAGCAGCGTAGATGGAGGCTACGAGCAGTACTTC. It translates to CASSVDGGYEQYF. This chain joins TRBV9 and TRBJ2-7; TRBD2 might be the D (5 bases). CDR3 length equals 13 residues. V lost 0 bases and J 3 bases, leaving 7 bases between the germline ends. Germline loops: CDR1 SGDLS, CDR2 YYNGEE.

The chain couples TRBV19 to TRBJ1-1, with D perhaps TRBD1 (5 bases). Trimming removed 4 bases at V and 0 bases at J, with 18 bases between. The CDR3 spans 17 residues. CDR1 is LNHDA and CDR2 is SQIVND in the germline V gene (reference sequence). The CDR3 here is CASSTAGGNRVNTEAFF. The CDR3 DNA sequence: TGTGCCAGTAGTACCGCGGGGGGGAATAGGGTGAACACTGAAGCTTTCTTT.